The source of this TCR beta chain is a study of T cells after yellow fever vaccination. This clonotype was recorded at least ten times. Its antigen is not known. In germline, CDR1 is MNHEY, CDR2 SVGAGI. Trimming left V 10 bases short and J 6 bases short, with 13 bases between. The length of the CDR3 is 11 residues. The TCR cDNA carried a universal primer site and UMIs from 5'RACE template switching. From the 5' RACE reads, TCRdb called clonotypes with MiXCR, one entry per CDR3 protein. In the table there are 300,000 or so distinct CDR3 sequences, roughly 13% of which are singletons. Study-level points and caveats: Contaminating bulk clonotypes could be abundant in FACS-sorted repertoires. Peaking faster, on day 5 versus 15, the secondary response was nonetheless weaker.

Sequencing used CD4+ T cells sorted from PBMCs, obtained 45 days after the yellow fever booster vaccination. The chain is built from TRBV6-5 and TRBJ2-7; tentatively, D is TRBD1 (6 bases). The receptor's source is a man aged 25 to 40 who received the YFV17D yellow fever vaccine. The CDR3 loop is CATQTGAEQYF. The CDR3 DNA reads TGTGCCACACAGACAGGCGCCGAGCAGTACTTC.